These T cell receptor beta chains were read from a single sample in a study of blood T cell repertoires in COVID-19. Here immunoSEQ multiplex PCR was the method, and the copy in TCRdb shows in-frame clones only, minus some. The data hold some 350,000 clones, with 91% observed a single time. The sample comprised peripheral blood. All receptors come from a woman younger than 30 who had recovered from COVID-19. Each CDR3 is given with its conserved first and last residue. D genes are given only for firm matches. Only part of the rows carry a size: once, few, many, or a class if the clone is expanded.

D gene	clone size	J gene	V gene	CDR3 DNA	CDR3 protein
.	.	TRBJ2-1	TRBV18	TGTGCCAGCTCACCAGGGACTGCTCCTAACAATGAGCAGTTCTTC	CASSPGTAPNNEQFF
TRBD2	.	TRBJ2-2	TRBV7-9	TGTGCCAGCAGCCCTAACCCCCTAGCGGGAGTTCCCAACACCGGGGAGCTGTTTTTT	CASSPNPLAGVPNTGELFF
TRBD2	.	TRBJ2-1	TRBV11-3	TGTGCCAGCAGCTTCGCTAGCGGGAGCAATGAGCAGTTCTTC	CASSFASGSNEQFF
TRBD1	once	TRBJ1-2	TRBV10-3	TGTGCCATCAGTGGGGACAGGGAACCCCACTATGGCTACACCTTC	CAISGDREPHYGYTF
TRBD2	.	TRBJ2-5	TRBV7-2	TGTGCCAGCAGTCCCAGTCACGGGAGGAAAGAGACCCAGTACTTC	CASSPSHGRKETQYF
TRBD1	.	TRBJ1-2	TRBV10-3	TGTGCCATCAGTGAGAGCGCCCCGGGGACAGGGGAAGGCTACACCTTC	CAISESAPGTGEGYTF
TRBD2	.	TRBJ2-1	TRBV3-1/TRBV3-2	TGTGCCAGCAGCCAAGATTTCCCCGGACTAGCGGTTTTCCAGGAGCAGTTCTTC	CASSQDFPGLAVFQEQFF
.	.	TRBJ2-3	TRBV18	TGTGCCAGCTCATGGTCTCTGGAGGGTCGGGAAATAGATACGCAGTATTTT	CASSWSLEGREIDTQYF
.	.	TRBJ2-3	TRBV5-6	TGTGCCAGCAGCTTATTAGCGCTAAGCACAGATACGCAGTATTTT	CASSLLALSTDTQYF
TRBD1	.	TRBJ1-1	TRBV18	TGTGCCAGCAGTACACAGGGGGAGACCACTGAAGCTTTCTTT	CASSTQGETTEAFF
TRBD2	.	TRBJ2-1	TRBV5-1	TGCGCCAGCAGCTTGGTTTCCCCGGGACTAGCGATTCAGTTCTTC	CASSLVSPGLAIQFF
.	.	TRBJ2-1	TRBV21-1	TGTGCCGGAAGAGGGCTAAATGAGCAGTTCTTC	CAGRGLNEQFF
.	.	TRBJ1-5	TRBV4-3	TGCGCCAGCAGCCAAGCTCTAGGTCAGCCCCAGCATTTT	CASSQALGQPQHF
TRBD2	.	TRBJ2-1	TRBV27	TGTGCCAGCGGCACCGGGACTAGCGGGAGAGGGGGGGAGCAGTTCTTC	CASGTGTSGRGGEQFF
.	.	TRBJ1-1	TRBV9	TGTGCCAGCAGCGTAGCTCCGCAGGGGCTGGGCACTGAAGCTTTCTTT	CASSVAPQGLGTEAFF
TRBD2	few	TRBJ2-1	TRBV4-1	TGCGCCAGCAGCCAAGGGACTAGCGGGAGGTCATCCTACAATGAGCAGTTCTTC	CASSQGTSGRSSYNEQFF
.	.	TRBJ2-1	TRBV9	TGTGCCAGCAGCCCGGAGGGGTACAATGAGCAGTTCTTC	CASSPEGYNEQFF